This TCR beta chain was documented in a study of Ad26.COV2.S vaccination and SARS-CoV-2 variants. The study's findings and limits: People who got the vaccine had more spike-specific TCR breadth than people who got placebo. Measurements of TCR breadth and depth may have given underestimates of the total T cell responses.

Treatment reported: about 20 received Ad26.COV2.S at low or high dose, single or two shots; several received placebo; per-sample allocation not given. Day 63 after the first vaccine or placebo injection was the time point for sampling. In Boston, an adult donor aged 18-55 years took part. Trimming removed 9 bases at V and 3 bases at J, with 15 bases between. The germline CDR1 and CDR2 sequences are LNHNV and YYDKDF (reference sequence). CDR3 length equals 13 residues. As to this clone: Its antigen is unknown.

Data came from immunoSEQ multiplex PCR; TCRdb stores just in-frame clones and leaves some out. This sample carries 400,000 or so clones, roughly nine tenths of them seen once, and the ten largest clones take more than 3%. This material consisted of peripheral blood, taken in a trial of Ad26.COV2.S vaccine versus placebo. The chain is built from TRBV15 and TRBJ2-7; a possible D gene is TRBD2 (6 bases). The source is a person between 18 and 65 years old who received the Ad26.COV2.S COVID-19 vaccine or a placebo. For the CDR3, the DNA is TGTGCCACTAGCGGCCGACCTAACTACGAGCAGTACTTC. Translated, it gives CATSGRPNYEQYF.